Below are 6 T cell receptor beta chains sequenced from a single sample in a study of high-grade serous ovarian cancer treatment subgroups (dated by TCRdb to 2020 to 2022). Collection of tumor samples took place before definitive surgery or chemotherapy. Receptor libraries were prepared by the immunoSEQ multiplex PCR assay. Not all clones reach the TCRdb copy of this immuneACCESS table, which keeps in-frame sequences only. Checked studies attribute under half of the gap to unresolved V genes and leave the rest unexplained. The sample profile shows some 2,800 clones; about 69% of them were found once. The top ten hold 18% of the sample. The source material was tumor tissue. These TCRs come from a human donor with high-grade serous ovarian cancer.

CDR3 nucleotides: TGTGCCAGCAGTTCCCCTTCCCCGGGAGATACGCAGTATTTT. It is translated as CASSSPSPGDTQYF. V and J are TRBV6-5 and TRBJ2-3, with D unclear. V was pared by 4 bases and J by 5 bases, with 13 bases between. CDR1 and CDR2 from the germline V gene are MNHEY and SVGAGI. The CDR3 loop spans 14 amino acids.

The CDR3 loop reads CASSLDARPSYEQYF. The CDR3 DNA reads as TGTGCCAGCAGTTTAGATGCCAGGCCATCCTACGAGCAGTACTTC. The rearrangement uses TRBV28 and TRBJ2-7; unclear D gene. Germline assignment: CDR1 MDHEN and CDR2 SYDVKM. The CDR3 totals 15 residues. Trimming took off 2 bases at V and 1 base at J, with 12 bases between the two ends.

This clone came up once. The gene calls are TRBV28 and TRBJ2-7; D gene uncertain. There are 15 residues in the CDR3. V lost 8 bases and J lost 2, with 19 bases in between. Germline assignment: CDR1 MDHEN and CDR2 SYDVKM. DNA for the CDR3: TGTGCCAGCGGCCCCGATGGTAACCCCACCTACGAGCAGTACTTC. Protein: CASGPDGNPTYEQYF.

The chain carries TRBV7-9 and TRBJ2-7, with TRBD1 identical over 9 bases. The germline V gene encodes CDR1 SEHNR and CDR2 FQNEAQ (reference sequence). J gave up 4 bases and V 0 bases, and 4 bases lay outside the gene matches. There are 15 residues in the CDR3. CDR3 DNA: TGTGCCAGCAGCTTAGCGGAGGACAGGGGATACGAGCAGTACTTC. It is translated as CASSLAEDRGYEQYF.

The chain recombines TRBV28 with TRBJ1-1; 7 bases map to TRBD1. V dropped 5 bases and J dropped 1; count of bases not matched to a gene: 7. The CDR3 loop spans 15 amino acids. Germline loops: CDR1 MDHEN, CDR2 SYDVKM. The chain's CDR3 is CASSIPGQPNTEAFF. The CDR3 DNA reads TGTGCCAGCAGTATACCGGGACAGCCGAACACTGAAGCTTTCTTT.

The rearrangement links TRBV28 to TRBJ1-2; tentatively, D is TRBD1 (6 bases). The CDR3 has 14 residues. V lost 4 bases and J lost 8, with 17 bases in between. CDR1 MDHEN and CDR2 SYDVKM come from the germline V gene. The CDR3 protein is CASSSLGQFEGYTF. The CDR3 DNA is TGTGCCAGCAGTTCCCTCGGACAGTTTGAAGGCTACACCTTC.